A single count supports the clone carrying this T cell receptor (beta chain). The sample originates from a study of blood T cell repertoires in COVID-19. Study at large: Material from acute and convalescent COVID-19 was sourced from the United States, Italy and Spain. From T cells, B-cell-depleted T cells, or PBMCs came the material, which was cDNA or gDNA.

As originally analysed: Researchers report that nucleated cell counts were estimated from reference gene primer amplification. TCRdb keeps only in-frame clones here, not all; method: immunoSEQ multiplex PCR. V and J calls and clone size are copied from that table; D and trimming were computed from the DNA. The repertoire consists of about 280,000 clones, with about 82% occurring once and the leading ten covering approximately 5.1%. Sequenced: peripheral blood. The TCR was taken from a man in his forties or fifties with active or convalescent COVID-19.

CDR3 bases: TGTGCCACCCCTAATACCGGGAGTGAAGCTTTCTTT. Residues: CATPNTGSEAFF. The rearrangement joins TRBV7-9 to TRBJ1-1, with D hard to call. The V gene's germline CDR1 is SEHNR and CDR2 FQNEAQ (reference sequence). The CDR3 has 12 amino acids. Trimming cost V 10 bases and J 7 bases, with 16 bases left between them. Supplemented by reference TRBV7-9 and TRBJ1-1, the full variable domain reads DTGVSQNPRHKITKRGQNVTFRCDPISEHNRLYWYRQTLGQGPEFLTYFQNEAQLEKSRLLSDRFSAERPKGSFSTLEIQRTEQGDSAMYLCATPNTGSEAFFGQGTRLTVV.